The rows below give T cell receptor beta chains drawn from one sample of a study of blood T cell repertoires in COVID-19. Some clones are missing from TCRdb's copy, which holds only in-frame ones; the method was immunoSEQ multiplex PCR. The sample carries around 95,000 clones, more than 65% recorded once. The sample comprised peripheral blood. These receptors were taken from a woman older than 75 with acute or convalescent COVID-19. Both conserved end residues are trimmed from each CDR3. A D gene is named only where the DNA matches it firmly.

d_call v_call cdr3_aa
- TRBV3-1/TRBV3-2 ASSQGSGNEQY
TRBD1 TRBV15 ATSREQGANYGYT
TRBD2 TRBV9 ASSVLAGVHNEQF
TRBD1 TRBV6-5 ASSSHQGAGNEQF
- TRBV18 ASSPSQYQETQY
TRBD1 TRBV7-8 ASSLRGQGFSGELF
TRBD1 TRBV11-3 ASSLLYRGKGNQPQH
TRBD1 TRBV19 ASRDRGKSPLH
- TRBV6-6 ASSPTEIYTGELF
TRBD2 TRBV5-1 ASSQSGAGGPMDEQY